The 23 T cell receptor beta chains given below trace back to one sample, sequenced in a study of T cells in Graves' hyperthyroidism and ophthalmopathy. Authors of the study amplified TCR beta CDR3 regions from RNA transcripts. HTBI primers were the set used in a first-round RT-PCR of the TCR CDR3. From the multiplex PCR reads, TCRdb called clonotypes with MiXCR, one entry per CDR3 protein. Of hundreds of thousands of distinct CDR3 sequences in the sample, roughly 15% were seen once. The sequenced sample was blood. All receptors derive from a woman in her thirties with Graves' hyperthyroidism.

This clonotype was recorded at least ten times. CDR3 sequence: CASSFNQGNTEAFF. The DNA of the CDR3 is TGTGCCAGCAGTTTTAATCAGGGGAACACTGAAGCTTTCTTT. The rearrangement joins TRBV12-3 or TRBV12-4 to TRBJ1-1, with D tentatively TRBD1 (5 bases). V lost 3 bases and J lost 1, with 9 bases in between. This CDR3 is built from 14 residues.

In its sample, this clonotype was seen many times. One end of the junction varies from germline; a read error may be responsible. The chain has TRBV7-7 and TRBJ2-1; no firm D call. CDR3 size: 15 residues. Germline-derived CDR1 and CDR2 are SSHAT and FNYEAQ (reference sequence). CDR3 region: CASSLGRANYNEQFF. The CDR3 DNA reads TGTGCTAGCAGCTTAGGGCGAGCTAACTACAATGAGCAGTTCTTC.

The sample holds a few counts of this clonotype. V gene TRBV5-6 combines with J gene TRBJ2-7, with D possibly TRBD2 on 5 matching bases. The CDR3 extends over 12 amino acids. V lost 5 bases and J 7 bases, leaving 13 bases between the germline ends. Germline V gives CDR1 SGHDT, CDR2 YYEEEE. The CDR3: CASRFATGEQYF. The CDR3 DNA follows: TGTGCCAGCAGGTTCGCAACGGGAGAGCAGTACTTC. The full variable domain, its missing parts supplied by reference TRBV5-6 and TRBJ2-7, is DAGVTQSPTHLIKTRGQQVTLRCSPKSGHDTVSWYQQALGQGPQFIFQYYEEEERQRGNFPDRFSGHQFPNYSSELNVNALLLGDSALYLCASRFATGEQYFGPGTRLTVT.

In this sample, this clonotype turned up a few times. CDR3 sequence: CASSVVAGGLREQFF. The CDR3 DNA reads TGTGCCAGCAGCGTAGTTGCGGGAGGGCTCCGTGAGCAGTTCTTC. This chain uses TRBV9 with TRBJ2-1; 9 nucleotides agree with TRBD2. Trimming removed 0 bases from V and 9 bases from J; junction bases left unmatched: 7. The CDR3 consists of 15 residues. CDR1 is SGDLS, CDR2 YYNGEE, per germline.

The sample holds a few counts of this clonotype. The chain employs TRBV7-8 and TRBJ2-1; D is uncertain. The V gene's germline CDR1 is SGHVS and CDR2 FQNEAQ. There are 15 residues in the CDR3. Trimming pared 1 base from V and 12 bases from J, leaving 19 bases between. In DNA form, the CDR3 reads TGTGCCAGCAGCTTAGACGTTCGGGTCCTGGAACCGCAGTTCTTC. Translating it yields CASSLDVRVLEPQFF.

The chain joins TRBV3-1 to TRBJ2-7; no firm D call. CDR1 is LGHDT and CDR2 is YNNKEL in the germline V gene (reference sequence). This CDR3 contains 13 residues. V lost 4 bases and J lost 3, with 10 bases in between. CDR3 sequence: CASSPSYGYEQYF. In DNA form, the CDR3 reads TGTGCCAGCAGCCCCTCGTATGGCTACGAGCAGTACTTC.

CDR3 nucleotide sequence: TGTGCCAGCTCACCACATCCTCTAGCGGGAGTATCCGAGCAGTACTTC. Translated, it gives CASSPHPLAGVSEQYF. The V call is TRBV18, the J call TRBJ2-7, with 10 bases lining up with TRBD2. CDR1 and CDR2 (germline): KGHSH, LQKENI. Germline trimming cut 1 base from V and 6 bases from J; bases unmatched to any gene: 9. This CDR3 spans 16 amino acids.

V usage is TRBV18 and J usage is TRBJ2-4; D possibly matches TRBD1 or TRBD2 (5 bases each). V was pared by 3 bases and J by 2 bases, with 14 bases between. Germline CDR1 is KGHSH and CDR2 is LQKENI. The CDR3 has 16 residues. This chain's CDR3 is CASSPRGVVTKNIQYF. CDR3 coding DNA: TGTGCCAGCTCACCTCGGGGCGTCGTGACCAAAAACATTCAGTACTTC.

In its sample, this clonotype was seen many times. The gene calls are TRBV2 and TRBJ2-1; a possible D gene is TRBD2 (5 bases). Trimming shortened V by 4 bases and J by 3 bases, and 10 bases separated the two germline ends. Germline CDR1 reads SNHLY; CDR2 reads FYNNEI. The CDR3 contains 14 residues. CDR3 sequence: CASSGVALYNEQFF. CDR3 bases: TGTGCCAGCAGTGGAGTAGCGCTCTACAATGAGCAGTTCTTC.

The table lists this clonotype with many counts. V usage is TRBV7-9 and J usage is TRBJ2-7, with D maybe TRBD2 (5 bases). This CDR3 region has 14 residues. Per germline, CDR1 SEHNR and CDR2 FQNEAQ (reference sequence). With 3 bases removed from V and 2 bases from J, the gap between germline ends came to 11 bases. The DNA for the CDR3 is TGTGCCAGCAGCTTCTTCGGGAATCCCTACGAGCAGTACTTC. This sequence encodes CASSFFGNPYEQYF. Complete variable domain (other parts from reference TRBV7-9 and TRBJ2-7): DTGVSQNPRHKITKRGQNVTFRCDPISEHNRLYWYRQTLGQGPEFLTYFQNEAQLEKSRLLSDRFSAERPKGSFSTLEIQRTEQGDSAMYLCASSFFGNPYEQYFGPGTRLTVT.

This clonotype was found a few times. The genes are TRBV6-1 and TRBJ1-5, with D unclear. V was shortened by 7 bases and J by 0 bases, with 7 bases between the two germline ends. CDR3 length: 13 amino acids. Per the germline V gene, CDR1 is MNHNS and CDR2 is SASEGT. CDR3 DNA sequence: TGTGCCAGCACCGGCAGTAGCAATCAGCCCCAGCATTTT. Translation gives CASTGSSNQPQHF.

The sample holds a few counts of this clonotype. V and J are TRBV7-2 and TRBJ2-5; TRBD1 is a possible D gene (6 bases). Trimming cost V 4 bases and J 5 bases, with 20 bases left between them. This CDR3 has 16 residues. The germline CDR1 and CDR2 sequences are SGHTA and FQGNSA. The CDR3 DNA sequence: TGTGCCAGCAGCTCACCAGTAGCGAAGAGGGGGGAGACCCAGTACTTC. Amino acid sequence: CASSSPVAKRGETQYF.

This clonotype has at least ten counts. The J gene is TRBJ2-1, the V gene TRBV5-1; 10 bases map to TRBD2. This CDR3 region has 15 residues. The J segment lost 5 bases and the V segment lost 4 bases, leaving 6 bases of the junction unmatched. Germline V lookup: CDR1 SGHRS, CDR2 YFSETQ. The CDR3 nucleotides read TGCGCCAGCAGCCCTTGGACTAGCGGAAACAATGAGCAGTTCTTC. Protein product: CASSPWTSGNNEQFF.

This clonotype was recorded a few times. The chain recombines TRBV5-1 with TRBJ2-1, with 7 positions matching TRBD2. In germline, CDR1 is SGHRS, CDR2 YFSETQ. The CDR3 covers 17 residues. V dropped 0 bases and J dropped 4; count of bases not matched to a gene: 10. In DNA form, the CDR3 reads TGCGCCAGCAGCTTGGCCGGTGGGGGAGGGATATACAATGAGCAGTTCTTC. Its protein is CASSLAGGGGIYNEQFF.

This clonotype was observed a few times. V is TRBV28 and J is TRBJ2-7; D assignment may be TRBD1 or TRBD2 (5 bases each). V was cut by 5 bases and J by 2 bases, with 16 bases left in between. CDR1 and CDR2 from the germline V gene are MDHEN and SYDVKM. The CDR3 runs to 15 residues. Here the CDR3 DNA reads TGTGCCAGCAGTACCCGGGACCCAGCTACCTACGAGCAGTACTTC. Translated: CASSTRDPATYEQYF.

J is TRBJ2-7 and V is TRBV5-5; D unresolved. V lost 2 bases and J lost 1, with 13 bases in between. Germline loops: CDR1 SGHKS, CDR2 YYEKEE (reference sequence). The CDR3 has 15 residues. CDR3 nucleotide sequence: TGTGCCAGCAGCTTCTTTTTACTAACTTCCTACGAGCAGTACTTC. Amino acid sequence: CASSFFLLTSYEQYF. The whole variable domain, remainder taken from reference TRBV5-5 and TRBJ2-7, is DAGVTQSPTHLIKTRGQQVTLRCSPISGHKSVSWYQQVLGQGPQFIFQYYEKEERGRGNFPDRFSARQFPNYSSELNVNALLLGDSALYLCASSFFLLTSYEQYFGPGTRLTVT.

The table lists this clonotype with many counts. The V and J genes are TRBV3-1 and TRBJ1-1; weak D call: TRBD1 (5 bases). Germline-derived CDR1 and CDR2 are LGHDT and YNNKEL (reference sequence). V lost 0 bases, J lost 5 bases, and 13 bases lay in between. CDR3 length: 15 residues. The CDR3 reads CASSQDPGGWTEAFF. The CDR3 DNA reads TGTGCCAGCAGCCAAGATCCTGGGGGATGGACTGAAGCTTTCTTT.

In its sample, this clonotype was seen many times. This sequence joins TRBV28 and TRBJ2-7; TRBD2 agrees at 15 bases. The junction had 13 bases not matched to a gene; V was cut back by 5 bases and J by 2 bases. From germline, CDR1 is MDHEN and CDR2 SYDVKM. This CDR3 is built from 19 residues. In DNA, the CDR3 is TGTGCCAGCAGTCCCCGACGGGGACTAGCGGGAGGACCGACCTACGAGCAGTACTTC. Translating it yields CASSPRRGLAGGPTYEQYF.

This clonotype was observed at least ten times. The V call is TRBV20-1, the J call TRBJ2-5; 7 bases line up with TRBD2. This CDR3 has 15 residues. The germline V gene has CDR1 DFQATT and CDR2 SNEGSKA (reference sequence). J gave up 5 bases and V 6 bases, and 15 bases lay outside the gene matches. The DNA for the CDR3 is TGCAGTGCGGAACTTAGCGGGTATCCGGGGGAGACCCAGTACTTC. The encoded protein is CSAELSGYPGETQYF.

V gene TRBV6-2 or TRBV6-3 combines with J gene TRBJ2-4; a possible D gene is TRBD1 (6 bases). The CDR3 spans 18 residues. The V gene lost 6 bases and the J gene lost 2 bases, with 23 bases spanning the gap. CDR1 MNHEY and CDR2 SVGEGT come from the germline V gene. The CDR3, as DNA: TGTGCCAGCAGGGGCAGGGGCCTCCGGTCGGGTACCAAAAACATTCAGTACTTC. Its translation: CASRGRGLRSGTKNIQYF.

The sample holds a few counts of this clonotype. V and J are TRBV5-1 and TRBJ2-2; 8 positions match TRBD1. The CDR3 totals 15 residues. V lost 0 bases, J lost 7 bases, and 5 bases stayed unmatched. CDR1 and CDR2 (germline): SGHRS, YFSETQ. The CDR3 here is CASSLAGQGLGELFF. The CDR3 nucleotides are TGCGCCAGCAGCTTGGCCGGACAGGGTCTCGGGGAGCTGTTTTTT.

The chain joins TRBV24-1 to TRBJ2-7; no clear D gene. Trimming pared 4 bases from V and 0 bases from J, leaving 3 bases between. CDR3 length: 12 residues. The germline gives CDR1 KGHDR, CDR2 SFDVKD. DNA for the CDR3: TGTGCCACCAGTGACAACTCCTACGAGCAGTACTTC. Amino acid sequence: CATSDNSYEQYF.

This clonotype was found many times. The chain has TRBV28 and TRBJ1-2, with D perhaps TRBD1 (6 bases). Germline CDR1 MDHEN, CDR2 SYDVKM. This CDR3 spans 15 amino acids. Trimming pared 5 bases from V and 4 bases from J, leaving 17 bases between. The CDR3 protein is CASSPRGAGPYGYTF. CDR3 nucleotides: TGTGCCAGCAGTCCGAGGGGGGCGGGACCCTATGGCTACACCTTC.